The present T cell receptor (beta chain) was sequenced within a study of OX40 agonist ivuxolimab in advanced cancers. Overall study context: Ivuxolimab, an agonist antibody against OX40 (CD134), was given to patients. The eligibility criteria allowed prior anti-PD-1, anti-PD-L1 or anti-CTLA-4 therapy, and about 40% had some. Patients got intravenous ivuxolimab at 0.01 to 10 mg/kg every 2 weeks. Study-wide results and caveats: There were, on average, more expanded clones in CD8+ T cells than in CD4+.

Data came from immunoSEQ multiplex PCR; TCRdb stores just in-frame clones and leaves some out. The sample carries around 62,000 clones, around 84% recorded once. Comments on this clone: No antigen is known for it.

Germline V gene lookup returns CDR1 MDHEN and CDR2 SYDVKM. CDR3 size: 15 residues. V was cut by 3 bases and J by 0 bases, with 9 bases left in between. The sequence derives from an adult with an advanced solid tumor such as melanoma, head and neck, liver or kidney cancer. This chain uses TRBV28 with TRBJ2-4, with D possibly matching TRBD2 (6 bases). The sequenced sample was CD4+ or CD8+ T cells sorted from blood, obtained in a trial of the OX40 agonist ivuxolimab. CDR3 DNA sequence: TGTGCCAGCAGTTTTGGGGGACTAGCCAAAAACATTCAGTACTTC. As protein: CASSFGGLAKNIQYF.